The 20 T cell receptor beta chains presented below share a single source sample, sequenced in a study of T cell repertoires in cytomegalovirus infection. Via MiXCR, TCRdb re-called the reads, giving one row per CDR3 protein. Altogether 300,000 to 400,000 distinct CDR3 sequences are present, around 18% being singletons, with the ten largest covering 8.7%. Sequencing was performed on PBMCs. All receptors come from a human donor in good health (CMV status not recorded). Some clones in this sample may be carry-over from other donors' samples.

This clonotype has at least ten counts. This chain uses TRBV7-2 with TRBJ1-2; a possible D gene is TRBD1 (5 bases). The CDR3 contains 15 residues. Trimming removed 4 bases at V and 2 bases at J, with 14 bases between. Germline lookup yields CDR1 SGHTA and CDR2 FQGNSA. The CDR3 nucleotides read TGTGCCAGCAGCTCCAGACAGAGCTTGAACTATGGCTACACCTTC. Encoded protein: CASSSRQSLNYGYTF. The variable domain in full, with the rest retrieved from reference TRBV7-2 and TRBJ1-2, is GAGVSQSPSNKVTEKGKDVELRCDPISGHTALYWYRQSLGQGLEFLIYFQGNSAPDKSGLPSDRFSAERTGGSVSTLTIQRTQQEDSAVYLCASSSRQSLNYGYTFGSGTRLTVV.

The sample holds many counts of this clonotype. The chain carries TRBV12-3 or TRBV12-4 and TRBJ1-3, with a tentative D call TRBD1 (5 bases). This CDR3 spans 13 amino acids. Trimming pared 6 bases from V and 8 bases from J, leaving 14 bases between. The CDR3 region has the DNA TGTGCCAGCAGGACTCAGGGCAGAGACACCATATATTTT. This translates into CASRTQGRDTIYF.

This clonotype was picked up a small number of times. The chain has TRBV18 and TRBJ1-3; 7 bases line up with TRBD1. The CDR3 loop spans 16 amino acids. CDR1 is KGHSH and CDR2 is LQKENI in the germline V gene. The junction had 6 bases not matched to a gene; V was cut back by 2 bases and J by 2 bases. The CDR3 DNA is TGTGCCAGCTCACCAAGTGGGACAGCAACTGGAAACACCATATATTTT. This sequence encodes CASSPSGTATGNTIYF. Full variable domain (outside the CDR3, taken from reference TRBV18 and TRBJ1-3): NAGVMQNPRHLVRRRGQEARLRCSPMKGHSHVYWYRQLPEEGLKFMVYLQKENIIDESGMPKERFSAEFPKEGPSILRIQQVVRGDSAAYFCASSPSGTATGNTIYFGEGSWLTVV.

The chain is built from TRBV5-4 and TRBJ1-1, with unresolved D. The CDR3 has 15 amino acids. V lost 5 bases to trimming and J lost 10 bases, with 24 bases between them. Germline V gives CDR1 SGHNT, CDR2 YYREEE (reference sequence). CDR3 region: CASSRSGRGLRVAFF. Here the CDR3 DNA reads TGTGCCAGCAGTCGTAGTGGACGGGGATTGCGAGTAGCTTTCTTT.

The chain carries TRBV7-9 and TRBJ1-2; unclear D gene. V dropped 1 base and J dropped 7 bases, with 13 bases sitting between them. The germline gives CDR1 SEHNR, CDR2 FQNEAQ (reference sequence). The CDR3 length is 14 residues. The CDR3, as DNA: TGTGCCAGCAGCTTAGTCGGGGAGGCCGGTGGCTACACCTTC. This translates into CASSLVGEAGGYTF.

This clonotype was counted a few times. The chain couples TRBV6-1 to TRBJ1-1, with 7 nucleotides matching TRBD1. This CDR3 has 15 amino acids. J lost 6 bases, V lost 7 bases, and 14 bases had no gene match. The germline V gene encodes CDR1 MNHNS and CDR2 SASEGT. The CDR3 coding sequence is TGTGCCAGCATCAACCCACCCGGGACAGCGGCTGAAGCTTTCTTT. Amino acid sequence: CASINPPGTAAEAFF.

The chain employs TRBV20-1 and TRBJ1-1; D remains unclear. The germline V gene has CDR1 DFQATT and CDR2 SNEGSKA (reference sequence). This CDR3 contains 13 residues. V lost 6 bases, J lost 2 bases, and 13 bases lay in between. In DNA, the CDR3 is TGCAGTGCCCCTCTCGACTATAACACTGAAGCTTTCTTT. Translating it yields CSAPLDYNTEAFF.

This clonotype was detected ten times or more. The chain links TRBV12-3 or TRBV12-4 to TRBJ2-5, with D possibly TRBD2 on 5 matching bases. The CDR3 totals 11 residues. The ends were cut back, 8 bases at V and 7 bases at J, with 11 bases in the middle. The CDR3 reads CASGGGGTQYF. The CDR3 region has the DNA TGTGCCAGCGGCGGTGGAGGGACCCAGTACTTC.

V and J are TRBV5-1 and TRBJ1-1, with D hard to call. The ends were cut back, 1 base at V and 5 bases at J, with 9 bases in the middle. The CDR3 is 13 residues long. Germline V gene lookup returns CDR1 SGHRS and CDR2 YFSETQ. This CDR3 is CASSLMWQTEAFF. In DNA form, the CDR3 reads TGCGCCAGCAGCTTGATGTGGCAGACTGAAGCTTTCTTT.

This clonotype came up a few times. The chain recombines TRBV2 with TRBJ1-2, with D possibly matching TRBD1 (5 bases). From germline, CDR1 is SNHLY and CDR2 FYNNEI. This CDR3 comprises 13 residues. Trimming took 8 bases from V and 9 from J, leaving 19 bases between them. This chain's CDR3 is CASSRGTVKSYTF. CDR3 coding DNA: TGTGCCAGCTCTCGGGGGACCGTGAAGAGCTACACCTTC.

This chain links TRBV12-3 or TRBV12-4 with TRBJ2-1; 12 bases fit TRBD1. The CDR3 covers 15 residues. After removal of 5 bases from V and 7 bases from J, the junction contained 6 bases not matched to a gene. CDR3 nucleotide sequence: TGTGCCAGCAGTACCGGGACAGGGGGCTCTAATGAGCAGTTCTTC. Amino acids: CASSTGTGGSNEQFF.

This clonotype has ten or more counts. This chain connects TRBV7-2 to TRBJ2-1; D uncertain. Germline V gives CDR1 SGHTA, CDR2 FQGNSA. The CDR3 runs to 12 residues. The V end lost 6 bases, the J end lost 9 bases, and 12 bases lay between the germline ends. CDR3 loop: CASSSIFAEQFF. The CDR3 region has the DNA TGTGCCAGCAGTTCAATTTTTGCTGAGCAGTTCTTC.

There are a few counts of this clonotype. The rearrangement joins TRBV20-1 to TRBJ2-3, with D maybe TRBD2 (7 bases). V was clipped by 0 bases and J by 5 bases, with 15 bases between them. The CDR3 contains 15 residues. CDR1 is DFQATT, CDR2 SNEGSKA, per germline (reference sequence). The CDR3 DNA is TGCAGTGCTAGAGATTCACGGGGGGCAGGAGATACGCAGTATTTT. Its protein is CSARDSRGAGDTQYF.

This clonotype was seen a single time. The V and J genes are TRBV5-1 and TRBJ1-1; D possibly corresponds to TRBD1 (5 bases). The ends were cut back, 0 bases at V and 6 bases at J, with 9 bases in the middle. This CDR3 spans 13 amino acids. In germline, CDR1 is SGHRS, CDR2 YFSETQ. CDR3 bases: TGCGCCAGCAGCTTGGGAGCGACAGCTGAAGCTTTCTTT. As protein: CASSLGATAEAFF.

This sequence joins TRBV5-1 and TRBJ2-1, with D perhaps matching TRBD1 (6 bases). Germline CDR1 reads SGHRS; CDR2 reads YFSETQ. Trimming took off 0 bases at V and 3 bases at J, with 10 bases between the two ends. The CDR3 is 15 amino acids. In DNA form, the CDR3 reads TGCGCCAGCAGCTTGGAGCAGGGGAACTACAATGAGCAGTTCTTC. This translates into CASSLEQGNYNEQFF.

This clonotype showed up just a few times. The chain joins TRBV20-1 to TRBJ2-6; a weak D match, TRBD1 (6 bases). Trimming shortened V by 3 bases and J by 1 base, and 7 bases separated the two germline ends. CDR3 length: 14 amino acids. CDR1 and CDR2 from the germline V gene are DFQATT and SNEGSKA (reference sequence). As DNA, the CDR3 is TGCAGTGCTAGTAGGGGGTCTGGGGCCAACGTCCTGACTTTC. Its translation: CSASRGSGANVLTF.

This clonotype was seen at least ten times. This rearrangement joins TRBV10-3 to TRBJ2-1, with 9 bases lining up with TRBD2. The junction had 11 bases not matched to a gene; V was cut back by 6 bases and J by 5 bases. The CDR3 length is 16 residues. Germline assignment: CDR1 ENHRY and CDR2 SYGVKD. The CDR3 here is CAISARSGGPNNEQFF. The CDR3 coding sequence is TGTGCCATCAGCGCCCGTAGCGGGGGACCAAACAATGAGCAGTTCTTC.

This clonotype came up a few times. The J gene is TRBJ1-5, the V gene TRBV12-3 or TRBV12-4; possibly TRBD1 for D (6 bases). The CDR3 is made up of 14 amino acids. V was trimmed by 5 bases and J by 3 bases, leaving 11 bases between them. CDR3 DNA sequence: TGTGCCAGCAGTCCGGACAGAGCCAATCAGCCCCAGCATTTT. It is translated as CASSPDRANQPQHF.

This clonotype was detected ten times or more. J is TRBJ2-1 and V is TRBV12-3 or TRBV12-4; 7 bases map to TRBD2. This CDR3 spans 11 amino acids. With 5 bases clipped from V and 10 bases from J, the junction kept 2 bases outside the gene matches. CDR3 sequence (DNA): TGTGCCAGCAGTCCCGGGGGGGAGCAGTTCTTC. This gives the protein CASSPGGEQFF.

CDR3 nucleotides: TGTGCCAGCAGTTTGTGGGGGGCGGACAAAAACATTCAGTACTTC. Translating gives CASSLWGADKNIQYF. The chain couples TRBV28 to TRBJ2-4; D may match TRBD1 or TRBD2 (6 bases each). V shed 3 bases and J shed 3 bases, with 12 bases lying between them. This CDR3 is 15 amino acids long. Germline CDR1 is MDHEN and CDR2 is SYDVKM.